This T cell receptor beta chain was found in a study of T cell repertoires in cytomegalovirus infection. Study-level information: Based on public TCR beta signatures, there were indications of CMV infection and of a matching HLA type.

Germline CDR1 is MNHEY and CDR2 is SVGEGT. The CDR3 sequence is 17 residues long. The V gene lost 6 bases and the J gene lost 3 bases, with 22 bases spanning the gap. Study findings and constraints: HLA-C-restricted TCR beta clonotypes specific for CMV led the ex vivo response. Carriers of CMV and the relevant HLA type were discriminated by public TCR beta frequency.

MiXCR, applied by TCRdb to the reads, yields one record per CDR3 protein. The repertoire consists of roughly 230,000 distinct CDR3 sequences, with over 9% occurring once and the leading ten covering approximately 1.8%. This clonotype showed up many times. As yet, its antigen is unknown. Sequencing was done on a sample of PBMCs. This chain uses TRBV6-2 or TRBV6-3 with TRBJ2-3; D call uncertain. The sequence was collected from a human donor in good health (CMV status not recorded). Some clones in this sample may be carry-over from other donors' samples. The CDR3 nucleotides read TGTGCCAGCAGGCCCACCATCGGTCGAGTGTGGACAGATACGCAGTATTTT. Its protein product is CASRPTIGRVWTDTQYF.